The 22 T cell receptor beta chains listed next were all sequenced from one sample in a study of chemoradiotherapy in HPV16-positive cancers (dated by TCRdb to between 2021 and 2024). The library was generated by the immunoSEQ multiplex PCR assay. TCRdb obtained this table from immuneACCESS and retained in-frame rearrangements with V and J assigned. These tables miss some clones; where compared with another copy, unresolved V genes account for less than half of the shortfall, and the remainder is unexplained. The sample table lists some 14,000 clones, about three quarters of them with a count of one. Of the sample, under 1.5% is held by the ten largest clones. The material was obtained from a patient who underwent chemoradiotherapy. These receptors were collected from a human donor with HPV-associated anogenital cancer.

This clone turned up a few times. The V and J genes are TRBV9 and TRBJ2-2; D possibly corresponds to TRBD1 (6 bases). CDR1 and CDR2 from the germline V gene are SGDLS and YYNGEE. This CDR3 is 15 amino acids long. V lost 2 bases to trimming and J lost 3 bases, with 11 bases between them. The CDR3, as DNA: TGTGCCAGCAGCGTCCAGGGGCGTCACACCGGGGAGCTGTTTTTT. It is translated as CASSVQGRHTGELFF.

This sequence joins TRBV7-2 and TRBJ2-3; D possibly corresponds to TRBD2 (7 bases). The length of the CDR3 is 14 residues. The V end was cut by 10 bases, the J end by 2 bases, with 16 bases between. In germline, CDR1 is SGHTA, CDR2 FQGNSA. The CDR3 bases are TGTGCCACCTCCCCCGGGGGGCTCACAGATACGCAGTATTTT. Its translation: CATSPGGLTDTQYF.

The chain has TRBV7-9 and TRBJ2-3; D is perhaps TRBD1 or TRBD2 (5 bases each). CDR1 and CDR2 (germline): SEHNR, FQNEAQ (reference sequence). The V gene lost 5 bases and the J gene lost 1 base, with 19 bases spanning the gap. The CDR3 loop spans 17 amino acids. The CDR3 sequence is CASSAPERDVRTDTQYF. DNA for the CDR3: TGTGCCAGCAGCGCCCCGGAGAGGGACGTCCGCACAGATACGCAGTATTTT.

This clone appeared a few times. The rearrangement uses TRBV20-1 and TRBJ1-2; D possibly corresponds to TRBD1 (5 bases). The germline V and J ends were trimmed by 4 bases and 4 bases, with 7 bases remaining between them. Germline CDR1 reads DFQATT; CDR2 reads SNEGSKA (reference sequence). This CDR3 contains 11 residues. CDR3 DNA: TGCAGTGCTACAGGGAGCTATGGCTACACCTTC. Amino acid sequence: CSATGSYGYTF.

This clone was picked up one time. The chain recombines TRBV7-2 with TRBJ2-2; D call uncertain. Germline assignment: CDR1 SGHTA and CDR2 FQGNSA. V shed 2 bases and J shed 4 bases, with 5 bases lying between them. The CDR3 covers 13 residues. CDR3 sequence (DNA): TGTGCCAGCAGCTTAAAGCTCACCGGGGAGCTGTTTTTT. Its protein is CASSLKLTGELFF.

The V gene is TRBV25-1, the J gene TRBJ2-3; D is uncertain. Germline V gene lookup returns CDR1 MGHDK and CDR2 SYGVNS. The CDR3 has 13 residues. V was clipped by 7 bases and J by 2 bases, with 10 bases between them. CDR3 coding DNA: TGTGCCAGCACCTCACCAGACACAGATACGCAGTATTTT. Its protein is CASTSPDTDTQYF.

The genes are TRBV28 and TRBJ2-7; 7 bases align to TRBD1. The CDR3 runs to 15 residues. V shed 7 bases, J shed 2 bases, and the junction held 11 bases outside the gene matches. Germline V CDR1 and CDR2: MDHEN, SYDVKM. The CDR3: CASMTGTLGTYEQYF. CDR3 nucleotides: TGTGCCAGCATGACAGGGACGTTAGGCACCTACGAGCAGTACTTC.

The V and J genes are TRBV11-3 and TRBJ2-5; 9 nucleotides align to TRBD1. V shed 4 bases and J 2 bases; nucleotides not matched to a gene: 11. CDR1 and CDR2 (germline): SGHNT, YENEEA. The CDR3 is 17 residues long. CDR3 sequence (DNA): TGTGCCAGCAGCTACCGATCTCGACAGGGGGGACAAGAGACCCAGTACTTC. Its protein is CASSYRSRQGGQETQYF.

V is TRBV2 and J is TRBJ1-2, with no clear D. Germline lookup yields CDR1 SNHLY and CDR2 FYNNEI. V was cut by 3 bases and J by 6 bases, with 8 bases left in between. The CDR3 runs to 12 residues. The CDR3 nucleotides read TGTGCCAGCAGTGAGATGCGGGATGGCTACACCTTC. Protein sequence: CASSEMRDGYTF.

The chain couples TRBV6-5 to TRBJ1-6; 7 bases agree with TRBD1. Trimming removed 6 bases from V and 6 bases from J; junction bases left unmatched: 5. Germline CDR1 is MNHEY and CDR2 is SVGAGI. CDR3 length: 14 residues. The CDR3 DNA follows: TGTGCCAGCAGCCGGACAGGTTTTAATTCACCCCTCCACTTT. Amino acids: CASSRTGFNSPLHF.

The chain couples TRBV9 to TRBJ1-1, with a weak D call TRBD1 (5 bases). V was cut by 0 bases and J by 2 bases, with 11 bases left in between. The germline gives CDR1 SGDLS, CDR2 YYNGEE. The CDR3 extends over 15 amino acids. The CDR3 DNA reads TGTGCCAGCAGCGTAGGAGGGACCCTCAACACTGAAGCTTTCTTT. Its protein is CASSVGGTLNTEAFF. The whole variable domain, remainder taken from reference TRBV9 and TRBJ1-1, is DSGVTQTPKHLITATGQRVTLRCSPRSGDLSVYWYQQSLDQGLQFLIQYYNGEERAKGNILERFSAQQFPDLHSELNLSSLELGDSALYFCASSVGGTLNTEAFFGQGTRLTVV.

V gene TRBV9 combines with J gene TRBJ2-1; weak D call: TRBD1 (6 bases). Germline values: CDR1 SGDLS, CDR2 YYNGEE. The CDR3 is 13 amino acids. Trimming removed 4 bases from V and 12 bases from J, with 17 bases in between. The CDR3 DNA reads TGTGCCAGCAGCTCTCCCCCAGGGGTTTCGCAGTTCTTC. This sequence encodes CASSSPPGVSQFF.

The V gene is TRBV5-1, the J gene TRBJ2-2; D unresolved. Between the trimmed V and J ends, which lost 0 bases and 3 bases, there was a span of 3 bases. CDR3 size: 13 residues. Per the germline V gene, CDR1 is SGHRS and CDR2 is YFSETQ. Written as DNA, the CDR3 is TGCGCCAGCAGCTTGGACGACACCGGGGAGCTGTTTTTT. Encoded protein: CASSLDDTGELFF.

The chain employs TRBV6-1 and TRBJ2-7; TRBD1 matches at 8 bases. V lost 4 bases, J lost 0 bases, and 8 bases stayed unmatched. Germline assignment: CDR1 MNHNS and CDR2 SASEGT. The CDR3 contains 16 residues. The CDR3 region has the DNA TGTGCCAGCAGTGGGGGTACGGGACAGGTCTCCTACGAGCAGTACTTC. Residues: CASSGGTGQVSYEQYF.

V and J are TRBV7-9 and TRBJ1-1; D is possibly TRBD1 (6 bases). Germline V gene sequence: CDR1 SEHNR, CDR2 FQNEAQ (reference sequence). V gave up 1 base and J gave up 8 bases, with 14 bases separating them. This CDR3 spans 14 amino acids. The CDR3 is CASSLVGRGGEAFF. Here the CDR3 DNA reads TGTGCCAGCAGCTTAGTCGGCCGAGGGGGGGAAGCTTTCTTT.

As DNA, the CDR3 is TGTGCCAGCAGCTTAGAATACGACAGGAGCTCCTACAATGAGCAGTTCTTC. It is translated as CASSLEYDRSSYNEQFF. V usage is TRBV7-9 and J usage is TRBJ2-1; maybe TRBD1 (6 bases). CDR3 size: 17 residues. Trimming took off 1 base at V and 0 bases at J, with 13 bases between the two ends. Per the germline V gene, CDR1 is SEHNR and CDR2 is FQNEAQ (reference sequence).

The chain carries TRBV19 and TRBJ1-1, with D maybe TRBD1 (5 bases). Trimming cost V 5 bases and J 4 bases, with 17 bases left between them. CDR3 length: 15 residues. CDR1 and CDR2 from the germline V gene are LNHDA and SQIVND (reference sequence). The CDR3 spells CASSFRAGRSTEAFF. CDR3 nucleotide sequence: TGTGCCAGTAGTTTCCGGGCAGGGCGAAGCACTGAAGCTTTCTTT.

The chain employs TRBV4-3 and TRBJ2-1; TRBD1 matches 9 bases. Germline CDR1 and CDR2: LGHNA and YSLEER. The CDR3 is 18 amino acids. The junction had 8 bases not matched to a gene; V was cut back by 0 bases and J by 2 bases. DNA for the CDR3: TGCGCCAGCAGCCAAGACTCGTGGGGGGACAGGGCCTACAATGAGCAGTTCTTC. Encoded protein: CASSQDSWGDRAYNEQFF.

This rearrangement joins TRBV5-1 to TRBJ2-5; D may be TRBD1 or TRBD2 (6 bases each). The CDR3 is 13 amino acids. V was pared by 4 bases and J by 2 bases, with 9 bases between. CDR1 and CDR2 from the germline V gene are SGHRS and YFSETQ. The CDR3, as DNA: TGCGCCAGCAGCAGGGGGAGGCAAGAGACCCAGTACTTC. It is translated as CASSRGRQETQYF.

This sequence joins TRBV6-5 and TRBJ2-7; 9 nucleotides match TRBD1. The germline gives CDR1 MNHEY, CDR2 SVGAGI. Trimming removed 2 bases from V and 2 bases from J; junction bases left unmatched: 4. The CDR3 length is 15 residues. The CDR3 region is CASSYDGQGTYEQYF. Here the CDR3 DNA reads TGTGCCAGCAGTTACGATGGACAGGGGACCTACGAGCAGTACTTC.

The CDR3 loop reads CASNLEGGSGANVLTF. DNA of the CDR3: TGTGCCAGTAATCTTGAGGGAGGCTCTGGGGCCAACGTCCTGACTTTC. The V gene is TRBV19, the J gene TRBJ2-6; weak D call: TRBD2 (6 bases). V was shortened by 7 bases and J by 0 bases, with 13 bases between the two germline ends. CDR3 length: 16 residues. The germline gives CDR1 LNHDA, CDR2 SQIVND (reference sequence).

This chain joins TRBV28 and TRBJ2-1, with D tentatively TRBD1 or TRBD2 (5 bases each). V shed 1 base and J shed 5 bases, with 18 bases lying between them. There are 17 residues in the CDR3. Germline values: CDR1 MDHEN, CDR2 SYDVKM. CDR3 amino acids: CASSLFPHPRGHNEQFF. The CDR3 nucleotides are TGTGCCAGCAGTTTATTCCCACACCCTCGGGGACACAATGAGCAGTTCTTC.